This TCR beta chain comes out of a study of CD4+ T cells in melanoma. The study, taken as a whole, reports: CD8+ T cell, macrophage and B cell function reportedly correlated with neoantigen-specific CD4+ T cells. In melanoma, neoantigen-specific CD4+ T cells reportedly differed in differentiation state.

On this clone itself: Its antigen is as yet unknown.

The CDR3 sequence is 13 residues long. Per the germline V gene, CDR1 is SGHTA and CDR2 is FQGTGA. Trimming removed 2 bases at V and 4 bases at J, with 9 bases between. Here immunoSEQ multiplex PCR was the method, and the copy in TCRdb shows in-frame clones only, minus some. The sample yields nearly 50,000 clones, 80% to 90% seen once. The V and J genes are TRBV7-3 and TRBJ2-7; possibly TRBD1 or TRBD2 for D (5 bases each). The source material was peripheral blood. This receptor was identified in a human donor with melanoma. The CDR3 DNA is TGTGCCAGCAGCTTAGGGACCAAGTACGAGCAGTACTTC. This gives the protein CASSLGTKYEQYF.